This T cell receptor (beta chain) is from a study of shared clonotypes between healthy human individuals. Trimming at V came to 4 bases and at J to 7 bases, leaving 14 bases not matched to a gene. Germline CDR1 and CDR2: MGHRA and YSYEKL. The CDR3 sequence is 18 residues long. Notes on the study in general: Naive subsets generally had larger estimated richness than memory subsets.

The deep-level immunoSEQ assay was used. For sorted subsets, about 0.2 ug DNA per replicate equaled around 30,000 T cell genomes. Authors' processing steps: ImmunoSEQ output lacked quality scores and full-length reads, limiting matched filtering. Profiled with immunoSEQ multiplex PCR; TCRdb holds only in-frame clones, not every one. The DNA was the basis for D and trimming; V, J and clone size are from that table. The sample contains 1.5 million to 2.5 million clones, around 96% of which appear only once. Naivety among CD8 cells was defined by CD45RO negativity and positive CCR7 selection, thereby excluding terminally differentiated effector memory CD45RA+ cells. In regard to this clone: As yet, its antigen is unknown.

The sequence was collected from a young man in good health. The sequencing sample was made of naive CD8+ T cells sorted from blood. The gene calls are TRBV4-1 and TRBJ2-7; TRBD2 aligns across 15 bases. In DNA, the CDR3 is TGCGCCAGCAGCCGGGGACTCCAGGGACTAGCGGGAGGAGGTGAGCAGTACTTC. Its translation: CASSRGLQGLAGGGEQYF.